This T cell receptor (beta chain) originates from a study of T cell changes during pregnancy in multiple sclerosis. The CDR3 length is 14 residues. The V gene lost 1 base and the J gene lost 1 base, with 7 bases spanning the gap. CDR1 is MGHDK, CDR2 SYGVNS, per germline. Some clones are missing from TCRdb's copy, which holds only in-frame ones; the method was immunoSEQ multiplex PCR. The sample lists around 100,000 clones; around 93% were seen once. Only a few counts were recorded for this clone. The input for sequencing was peripheral blood, taken before pregnancy. The chain employs TRBV25-1 and TRBJ1-1; TRBD1 is a possible D gene (5 bases). The TCR originated in a female donor with multiple sclerosis, enrolled in a pregnancy study. The chain's CDR3 is CASSESDRNTEAFF. The CDR3 DNA follows: TGTGCCAGCAGTGAATCCGACAGGAACACTGAAGCTTTCTTT.